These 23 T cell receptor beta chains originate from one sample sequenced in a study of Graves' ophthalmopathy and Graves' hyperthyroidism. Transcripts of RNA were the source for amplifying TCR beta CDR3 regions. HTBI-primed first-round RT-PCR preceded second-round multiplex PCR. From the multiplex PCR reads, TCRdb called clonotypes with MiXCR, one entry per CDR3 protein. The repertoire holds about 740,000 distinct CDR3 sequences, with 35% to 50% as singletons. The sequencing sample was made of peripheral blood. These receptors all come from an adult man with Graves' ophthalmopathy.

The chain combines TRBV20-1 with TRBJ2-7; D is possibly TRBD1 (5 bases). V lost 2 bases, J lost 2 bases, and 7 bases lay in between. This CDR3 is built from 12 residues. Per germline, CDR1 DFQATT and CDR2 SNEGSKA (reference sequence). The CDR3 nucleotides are TGCAGTGCTAGACAGGGAACCTACGAGCAGTACGTC. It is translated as CSARQGTYEQYV.

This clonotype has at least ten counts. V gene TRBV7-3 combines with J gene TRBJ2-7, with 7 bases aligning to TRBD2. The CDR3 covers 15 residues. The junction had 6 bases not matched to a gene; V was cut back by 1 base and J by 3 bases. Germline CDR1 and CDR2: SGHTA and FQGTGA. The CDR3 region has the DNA TGTGCCAGCAGCTTAATGGGGGGGTCGGTCTACGAGCAGTACTTC. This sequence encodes CASSLMGGSVYEQYF.

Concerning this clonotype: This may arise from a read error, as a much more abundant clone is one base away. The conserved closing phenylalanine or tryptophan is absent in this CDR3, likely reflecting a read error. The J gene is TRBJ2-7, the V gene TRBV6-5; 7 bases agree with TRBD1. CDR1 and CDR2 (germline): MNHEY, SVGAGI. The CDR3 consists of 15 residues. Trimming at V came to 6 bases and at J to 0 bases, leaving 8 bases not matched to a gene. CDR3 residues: CASSRGQPYSYEQYC. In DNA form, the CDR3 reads TGTGCCAGCAGCAGGGGACAGCCGTACTCCTACGAGCAGTACTGC.

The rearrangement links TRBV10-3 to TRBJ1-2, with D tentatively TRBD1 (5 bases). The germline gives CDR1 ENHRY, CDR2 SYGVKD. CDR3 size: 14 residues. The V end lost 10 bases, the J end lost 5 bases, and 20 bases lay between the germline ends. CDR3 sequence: CATLTRDSRYGYTF. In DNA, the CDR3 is TGTGCCACCTTAACTCGAGACAGCCGTTATGGCTACACCTTC.

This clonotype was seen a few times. CDR3 residues: CSVKGDSLSGANVLTF. The CDR3, as DNA: TGCAGTGTTAAGGGGGACTCCCTTTCTGGGGCCAACGTCCTGACTTTC. The chain combines TRBV20-1 with TRBJ2-6; D tentatively reads TRBD1 or TRBD2 (6 bases each). The CDR3 extends over 16 amino acids. Trimming shortened V by 7 bases and J by 1 base, and 17 bases separated the two germline ends. The germline V gene encodes CDR1 DFQATT and CDR2 SNEGSKA (reference sequence).

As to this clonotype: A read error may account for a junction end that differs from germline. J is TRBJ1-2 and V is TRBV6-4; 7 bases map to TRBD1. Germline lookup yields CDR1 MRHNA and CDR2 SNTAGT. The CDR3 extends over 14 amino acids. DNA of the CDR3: TGTGCCAGCAGCCCCAAGACAGGGAACTCTGGCTACACCTTC. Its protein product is CASSPKTGNSGYTF.

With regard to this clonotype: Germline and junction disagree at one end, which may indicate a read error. The chain's CDR3 is CAISERYTF. DNA of the CDR3: TGTGCCATCAGTGAGAGGTACACCTTC. V gene TRBV6-1 combines with J gene TRBJ1-2; D gene uncertain. The CDR3 consists of 9 residues. Germline values: CDR1 MNHNS, CDR2 SASEGT.

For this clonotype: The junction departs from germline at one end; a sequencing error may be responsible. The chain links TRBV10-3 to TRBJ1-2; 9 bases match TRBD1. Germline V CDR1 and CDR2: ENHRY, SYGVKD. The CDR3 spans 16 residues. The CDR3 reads CASSKGQGRNHYGYTF. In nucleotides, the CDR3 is TGTGCCAGCAGTAAAGGACAGGGGCGAAATCACTATGGCTACACCTTC.

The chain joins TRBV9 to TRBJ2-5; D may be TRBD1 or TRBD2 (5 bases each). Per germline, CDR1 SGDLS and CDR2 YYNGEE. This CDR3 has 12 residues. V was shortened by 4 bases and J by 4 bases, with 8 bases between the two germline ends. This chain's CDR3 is CASSRGAETQYF. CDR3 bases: TGTGCCAGCAGCAGGGGAGCAGAGACCCAGTACTTC.

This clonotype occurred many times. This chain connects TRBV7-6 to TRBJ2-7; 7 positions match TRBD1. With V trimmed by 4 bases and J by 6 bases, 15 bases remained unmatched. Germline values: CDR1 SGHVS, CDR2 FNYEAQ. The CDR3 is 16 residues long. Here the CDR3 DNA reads TGTGCCAGCAGCTCCATAACGGGGACAGCCGTCGGCGAGCAGTACTTC. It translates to CASSSITGTAVGEQYF.

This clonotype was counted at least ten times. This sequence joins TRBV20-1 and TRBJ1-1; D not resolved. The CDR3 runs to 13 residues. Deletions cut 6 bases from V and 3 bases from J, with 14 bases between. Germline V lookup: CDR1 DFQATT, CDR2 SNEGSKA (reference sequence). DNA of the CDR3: TGCAGTGCGTCGCTCTTGTACGACACTGAAGCTTTCTTT. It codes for CSASLLYDTEAFF.

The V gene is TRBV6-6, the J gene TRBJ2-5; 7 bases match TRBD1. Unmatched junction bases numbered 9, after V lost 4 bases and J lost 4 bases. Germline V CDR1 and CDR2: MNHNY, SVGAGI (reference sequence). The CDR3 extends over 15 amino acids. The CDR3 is CASSLADRAVETQYF. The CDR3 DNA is TGTGCCAGCAGTTTAGCCGACAGGGCTGTAGAGACCCAGTACTTC.

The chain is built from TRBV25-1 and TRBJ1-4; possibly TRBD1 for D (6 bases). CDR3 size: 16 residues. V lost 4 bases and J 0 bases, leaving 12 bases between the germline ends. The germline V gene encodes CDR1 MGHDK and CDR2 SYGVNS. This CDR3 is CASSATNRATNEKLFF. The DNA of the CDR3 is TGTGCCAGCAGTGCAACGAACAGGGCAACTAATGAAAAACTGTTTTTT.

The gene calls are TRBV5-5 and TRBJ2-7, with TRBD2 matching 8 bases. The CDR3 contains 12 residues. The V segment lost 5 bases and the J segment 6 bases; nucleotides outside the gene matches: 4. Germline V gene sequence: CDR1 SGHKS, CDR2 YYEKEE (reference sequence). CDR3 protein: CASRRGGFEQYF. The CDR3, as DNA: TGTGCCAGCAGACGGGGGGGATTCGAGCAGTACTTC.

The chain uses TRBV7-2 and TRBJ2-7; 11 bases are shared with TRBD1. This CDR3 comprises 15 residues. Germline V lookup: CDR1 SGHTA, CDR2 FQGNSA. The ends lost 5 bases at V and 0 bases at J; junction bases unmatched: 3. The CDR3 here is CASSQGTGGSYEQYF. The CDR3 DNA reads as TGTGCCAGCAGCCAAGGGACAGGGGGCTCCTACGAGCAGTACTTC.

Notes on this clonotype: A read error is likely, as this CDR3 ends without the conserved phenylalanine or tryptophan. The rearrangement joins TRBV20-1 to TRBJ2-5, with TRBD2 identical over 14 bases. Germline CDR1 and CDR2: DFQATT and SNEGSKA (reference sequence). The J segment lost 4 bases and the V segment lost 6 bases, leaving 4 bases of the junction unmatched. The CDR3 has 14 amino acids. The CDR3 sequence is CSARLAGGGETQYV. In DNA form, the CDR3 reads TGCAGTGCCCGACTAGCGGGGGGGGGAGAGACCCAGTACGTC.

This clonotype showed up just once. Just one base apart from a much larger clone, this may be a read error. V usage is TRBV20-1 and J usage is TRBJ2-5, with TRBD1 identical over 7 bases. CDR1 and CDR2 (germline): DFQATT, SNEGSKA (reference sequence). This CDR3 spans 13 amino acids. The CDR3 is CSASRGIGETQDF. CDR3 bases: TGCAGTGCGAGCAGGGGGATCGGAGAGACCCAGGACTTC.

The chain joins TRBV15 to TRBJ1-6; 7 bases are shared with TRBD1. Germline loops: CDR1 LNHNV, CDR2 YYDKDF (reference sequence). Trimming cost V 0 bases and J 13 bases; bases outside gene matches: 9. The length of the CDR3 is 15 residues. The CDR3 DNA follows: TGTGCCACCAGCAGAGACCACAGGGGCGGTCAGCCCCTCCACTTT. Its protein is CATSRDHRGGQPLHF.

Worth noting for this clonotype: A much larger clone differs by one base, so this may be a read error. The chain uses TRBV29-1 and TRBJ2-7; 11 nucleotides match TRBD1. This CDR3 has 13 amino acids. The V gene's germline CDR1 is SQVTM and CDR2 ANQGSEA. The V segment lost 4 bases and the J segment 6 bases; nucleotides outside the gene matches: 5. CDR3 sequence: CSVADRGPSEQYF. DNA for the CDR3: TGCAGCGTTGCGGACAGGGGGCCTAGCGAGCAGTACTTC.

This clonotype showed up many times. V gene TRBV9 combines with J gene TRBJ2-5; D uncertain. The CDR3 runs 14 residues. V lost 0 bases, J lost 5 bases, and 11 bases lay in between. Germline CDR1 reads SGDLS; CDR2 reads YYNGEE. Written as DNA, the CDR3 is TGTGCCAGCAGCGTAGCGGTGGGTCAGGAGACCCAGTACTTC. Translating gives CASSVAVGQETQYF.

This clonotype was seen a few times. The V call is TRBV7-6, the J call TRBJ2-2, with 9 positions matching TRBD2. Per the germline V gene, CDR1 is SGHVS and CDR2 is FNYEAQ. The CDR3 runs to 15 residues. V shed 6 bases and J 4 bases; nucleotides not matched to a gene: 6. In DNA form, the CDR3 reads TGTGCCAGCAGTTATAGCGGGAGCCCCACCGGGGAGCTGTTTTTT. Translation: CASSYSGSPTGELFF.

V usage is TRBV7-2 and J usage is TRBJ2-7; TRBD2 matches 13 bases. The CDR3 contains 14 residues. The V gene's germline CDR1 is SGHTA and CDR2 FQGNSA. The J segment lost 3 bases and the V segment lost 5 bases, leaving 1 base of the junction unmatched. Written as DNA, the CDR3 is TGTGCCAGCAGCGGACTAGCGGGGGACTACGAGCAGTACTTC. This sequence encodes CASSGLAGDYEQYF. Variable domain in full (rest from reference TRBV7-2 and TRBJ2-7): GAGVSQSPSNKVTEKGKDVELRCDPISGHTALYWYRQSLGQGLEFLIYFQGNSAPDKSGLPSDRFSAERTGGSVSTLTIQRTQQEDSAVYLCASSGLAGDYEQYFGPGTRLTVT.

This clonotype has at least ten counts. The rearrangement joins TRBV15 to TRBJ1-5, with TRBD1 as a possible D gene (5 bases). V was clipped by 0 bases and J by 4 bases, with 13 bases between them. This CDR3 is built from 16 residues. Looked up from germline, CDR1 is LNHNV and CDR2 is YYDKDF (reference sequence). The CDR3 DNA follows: TGTGCCACCAGCAGAGATCTCGGGACCCCGAATCAGCCCCAGCATTTT. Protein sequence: CATSRDLGTPNQPQHF.